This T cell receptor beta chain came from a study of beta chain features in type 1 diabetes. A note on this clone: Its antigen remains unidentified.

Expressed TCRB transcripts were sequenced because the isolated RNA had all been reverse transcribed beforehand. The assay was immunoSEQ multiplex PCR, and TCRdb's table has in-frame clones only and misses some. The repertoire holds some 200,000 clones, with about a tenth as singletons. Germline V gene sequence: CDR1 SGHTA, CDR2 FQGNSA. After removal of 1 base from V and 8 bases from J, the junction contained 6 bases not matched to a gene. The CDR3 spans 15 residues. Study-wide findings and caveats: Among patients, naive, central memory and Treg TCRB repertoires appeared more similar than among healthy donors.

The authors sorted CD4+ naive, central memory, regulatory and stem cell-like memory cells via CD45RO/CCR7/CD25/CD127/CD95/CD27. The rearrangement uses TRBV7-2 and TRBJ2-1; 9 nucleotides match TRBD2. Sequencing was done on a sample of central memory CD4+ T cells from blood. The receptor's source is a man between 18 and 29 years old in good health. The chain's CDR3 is CASSLVAGVDYEQFF. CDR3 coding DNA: TGTGCCAGCAGCTTAGTAGCGGGAGTCGATTATGAGCAGTTCTTC.